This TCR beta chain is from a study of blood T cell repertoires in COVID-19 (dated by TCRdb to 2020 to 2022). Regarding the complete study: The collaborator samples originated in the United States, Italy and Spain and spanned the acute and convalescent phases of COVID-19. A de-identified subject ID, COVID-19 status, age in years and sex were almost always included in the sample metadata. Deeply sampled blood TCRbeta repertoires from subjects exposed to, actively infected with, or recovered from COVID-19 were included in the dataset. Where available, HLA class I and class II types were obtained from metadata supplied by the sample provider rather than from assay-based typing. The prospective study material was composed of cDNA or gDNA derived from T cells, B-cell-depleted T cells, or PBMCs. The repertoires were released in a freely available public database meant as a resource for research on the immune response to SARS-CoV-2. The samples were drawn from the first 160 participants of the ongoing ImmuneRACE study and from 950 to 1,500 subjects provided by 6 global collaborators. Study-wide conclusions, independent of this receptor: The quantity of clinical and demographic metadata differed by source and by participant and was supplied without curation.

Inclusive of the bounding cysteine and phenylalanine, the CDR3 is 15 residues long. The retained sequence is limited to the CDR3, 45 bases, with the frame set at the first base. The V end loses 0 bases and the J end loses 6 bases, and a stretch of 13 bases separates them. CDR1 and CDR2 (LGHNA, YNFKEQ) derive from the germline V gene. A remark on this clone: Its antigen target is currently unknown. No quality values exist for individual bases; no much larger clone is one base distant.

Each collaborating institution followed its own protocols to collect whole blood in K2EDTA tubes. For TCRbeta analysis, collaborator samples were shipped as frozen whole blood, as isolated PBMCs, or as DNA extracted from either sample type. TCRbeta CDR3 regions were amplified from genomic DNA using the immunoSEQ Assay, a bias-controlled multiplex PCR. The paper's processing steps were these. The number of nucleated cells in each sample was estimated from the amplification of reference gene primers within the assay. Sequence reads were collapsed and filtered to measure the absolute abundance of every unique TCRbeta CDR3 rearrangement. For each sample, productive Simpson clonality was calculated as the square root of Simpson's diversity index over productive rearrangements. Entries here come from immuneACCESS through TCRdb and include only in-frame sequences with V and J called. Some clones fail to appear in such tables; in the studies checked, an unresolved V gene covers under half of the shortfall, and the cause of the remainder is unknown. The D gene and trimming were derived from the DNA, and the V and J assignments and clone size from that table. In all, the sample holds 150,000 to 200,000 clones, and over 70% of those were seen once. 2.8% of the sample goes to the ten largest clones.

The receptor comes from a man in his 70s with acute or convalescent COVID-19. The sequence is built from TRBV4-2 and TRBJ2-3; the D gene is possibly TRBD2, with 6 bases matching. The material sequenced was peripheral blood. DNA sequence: TGTGCCAGCAGCCAAGATTGGCTAGCGAGGGATACGCAGTATTTT. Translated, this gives CASSQDWLARDTQYF.